This T cell receptor (beta chain) was recovered during a study of T-cell memory formation after mild COVID-19. Constant-segment primers and 5'RACE yielded cDNA libraries for TCR alpha and TCR beta, each carrying sample barcodes and UMIs. TCRdb analysed the 5' RACE reads with MiXCR anew, one entry per CDR3 protein. The repertoire holds approximately 400,000 distinct CDR3 sequences, 18% seen once, with 20% to 25% in the top ten. This clonotype was seen repeatedly, ten times or more. Germline loops: CDR1 SGHRS, CDR2 YFSETQ. V shed 0 bases and J shed 1 base, with 7 bases lying between them. This CDR3 is built from 14 residues.

Material for sequencing was PBMCs or a T cell subset sorted from them (not recorded which). The J gene is TRBJ1-1, the V gene TRBV5-1; D is undetermined. The sequence was obtained from a man aged 18 to 30 who had mild COVID-19 (a few samples of this study predate the infection). Cell type and time point are not known. CDR3 protein: CASSLGGRNTEAFF. CDR3 DNA sequence: TGCGCCAGCAGCTTGGGAGGGAGGAACACTGAAGCTTTCTTT.